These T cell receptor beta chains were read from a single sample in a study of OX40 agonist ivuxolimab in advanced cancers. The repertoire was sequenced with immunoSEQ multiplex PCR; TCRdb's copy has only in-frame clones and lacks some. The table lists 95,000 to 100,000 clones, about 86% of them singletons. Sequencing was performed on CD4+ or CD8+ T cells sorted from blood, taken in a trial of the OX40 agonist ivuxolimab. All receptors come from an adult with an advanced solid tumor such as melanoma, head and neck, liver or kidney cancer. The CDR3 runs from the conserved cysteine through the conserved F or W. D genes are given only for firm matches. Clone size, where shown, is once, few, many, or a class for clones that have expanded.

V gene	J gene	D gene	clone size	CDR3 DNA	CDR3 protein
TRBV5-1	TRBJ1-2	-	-	TGCGCCAGCAGCTTGGCCCCGGATGGGCGGGGTTTGGGCTACACCTTC	CASSLAPDGRGLGYTF
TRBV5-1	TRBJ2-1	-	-	TGCGCCAGCAGCTCCGGGACGCTCTCCTACAATGAGCAGTTCTTC	CASSSGTLSYNEQFF
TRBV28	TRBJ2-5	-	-	TGTGCCAGCAGTTTAGTGGTCAGGTCTCAAGAGACCCAGTACTTC	CASSLVVRSQETQYF
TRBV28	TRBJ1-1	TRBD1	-	TGTGCCAGCAGTTCCACAGGGGGTGAAGCTTTCTTT	CASSSTGGEAFF
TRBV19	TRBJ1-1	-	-	TGTGCCAGTAGTATCCTTGGACAACGTGTCGATTTCTTT	CASSILGQRVDFF
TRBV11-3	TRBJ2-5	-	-	TGTGCCAGCAGCCAAGACGGGTACCAAGAGACCCAGTACTTC	CASSQDGYQETQYF
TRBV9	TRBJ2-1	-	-	TGTGCCAGCAGCGTAGACCCAGCCTACTACAATGAGCAGTTCTTC	CASSVDPAYYNEQFF
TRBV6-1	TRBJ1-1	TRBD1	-	TGTGCCAGCAGTAATACAGGGGACACTGAAGCTTTCTTT	CASSNTGDTEAFF
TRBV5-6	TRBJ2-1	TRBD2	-	TGTGCCAGCAGTTACGGTAGCGGGTACTCCTACAATGAGCAGTTCTTC	CASSYGSGYSYNEQFF
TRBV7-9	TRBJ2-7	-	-	TGTGCCAGCAGCTTCCGGGAAAAATCCTACGAGCAGTACTTC	CASSFREKSYEQYF
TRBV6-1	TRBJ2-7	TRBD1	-	TGTGCCAGCACCGAGGACAGGGCGACCTACGAGCAGTACTTC	CASTEDRATYEQYF
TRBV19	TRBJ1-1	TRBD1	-	TGTGCCAGTAGCCTTAACAGGGGAATGAACACTGAAGCTTTCTTT	CASSLNRGMNTEAFF
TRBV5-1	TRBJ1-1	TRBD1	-	TGCGCCAGCAGCCAAAAGTCGACAGGGCCTGTCACTGAAGCTTTCTTT	CASSQKSTGPVTEAFF
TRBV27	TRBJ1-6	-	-	TGTGCCAGCAGTTTATCCGCGGACAGCTTCACCTATAATTCACCCCTCCACTTT	CASSLSADSFTYNSPLHF
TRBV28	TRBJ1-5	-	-	TGTGCCAGCAGTTTATTCGGCCGGGCAGCAAATAGCAATCAGCCCCAGCATTTT	CASSLFGRAANSNQPQHF
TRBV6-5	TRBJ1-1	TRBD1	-	TGTGCCAGCGCCCGGAATACAGGGGGCACTGAAGCTTTCTTT	CASARNTGGTEAFF
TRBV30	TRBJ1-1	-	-	TGTGCCTGGAGGGGCAACAGCTTGAACACTGAAGCTTTCTTT	CAWRGNSLNTEAFF
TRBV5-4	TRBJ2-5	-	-	TGTGCCAGCAGCTTGCGACAGACCCTGCAAAAAATCTCGTACTTC	CASSLRQTLQKISYF
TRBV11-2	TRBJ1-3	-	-	TGTGCCAGCAGCTTGAATCAGATTGCTGGAAACACCATATATTTT	CASSLNQIAGNTIYF
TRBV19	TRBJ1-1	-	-	TGTGCCAGTAGTATAGTTCAGGGCCCCGGCACTGAAGCTTTCTTT	CASSIVQGPGTEAFF
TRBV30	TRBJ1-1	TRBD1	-	TGTGCCTGGGCCAGACAGGGGGCAGCTTTCTTT	CAWARQGAAFF
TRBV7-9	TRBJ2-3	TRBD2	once	TGTGCCAGCAGCTTACCGACTAGCGGGAGGGCGGGAGATACGCAGTATTTT	CASSLPTSGRAGDTQYF
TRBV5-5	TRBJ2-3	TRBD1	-	TGTGCCAGCAGCACCACCATAACACAGGGGAGAGATACGCAGTATTTT	CASSTTITQGRDTQYF
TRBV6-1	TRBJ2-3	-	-	TGTGCCACCAGATTAGCAGATACGCAGTATTTT	CATRLADTQYF
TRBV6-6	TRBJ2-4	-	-	TGTGCCAGCAGTTACGAGAGGGCCAAAAACATTCAGTACTTC	CASSYERAKNIQYF
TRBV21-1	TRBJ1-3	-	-	TGTGCCAGCAGAGGGGACAGGGGGTCGGGAAACACCATATATTTT	CASRGDRGSGNTIYF
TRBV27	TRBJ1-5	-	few	TGTTGGTCGGGGAGCAATCAGCCCCAGCATTTT	CWSGSNQPQHF
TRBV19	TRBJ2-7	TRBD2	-	TGTGCCAGTAGTATTCGGGAGGGCTACGAGCAGTACTTC	CASSIREGYEQYF
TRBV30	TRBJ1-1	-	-	TGTGCCTGGAGTCACGGGAGGGGGACTGAAGCTTTCTTT	CAWSHGRGTEAFF
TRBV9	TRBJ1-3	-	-	TGTGCCAGCAGCCGGACGGGTGGAAACACCATATATTTT	CASSRTGGNTIYF
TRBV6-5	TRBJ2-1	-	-	TGTGCCAGCAGTTTCGGGAGGGACAGGCCCTACAATGAGCAGTTCTTC	CASSFGRDRPYNEQFF
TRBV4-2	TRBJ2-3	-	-	TGTGCCAGCAGCCAACTAGGGGGGGGGCTCCCAGATACGCAGTATTTT	CASSQLGGGLPDTQYF
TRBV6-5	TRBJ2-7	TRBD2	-	TGTGCCAGCAGTTACTCGACTAGCGGGAACTACGAGCAGTACTTC	CASSYSTSGNYEQYF
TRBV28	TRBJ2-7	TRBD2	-	TGTGCCAGCAGTGAGTCGGGAGGGGTAACCCACGAGCAGTACTTC	CASSESGGVTHEQYF
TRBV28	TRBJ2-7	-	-	TGTGCCAGCAGTTTATCTTTGGGGGCCCAGTACTTC	CASSLSLGAQYF
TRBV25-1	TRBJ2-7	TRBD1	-	TGTGCCAGCAGTGGGACAGGGTACGAGCAGTACTTC	CASSGTGYEQYF
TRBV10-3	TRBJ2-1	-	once	TGTGCCATCAGTGAGTTGGATGAGCAGTTCTTC	CAISELDEQFF